Reported below is one TCR beta chain. This clonotype was counted a few times. The clone's antigen remains unknown. No much larger clone exists at a distance of one base, and base qualities are not known. The method was 5' RACE. Instrument on record: Illumina HiSeq 2000. A universal primer binding site was added through template switching, and the final cDNA carried a unique molecular identifier so that TCR cDNA molecules could be counted accurately. First-strand cDNA for TCR alpha and beta chains was synthesized from specific primers in the conserved constant-segment region. To control for contamination, each cDNA library was double barcoded with a SMART-Mk sample barcode plus Illumina barcodes. TruSeq adapter sequences along with Illumina sample barcodes were introduced in two successive PCR steps. TCR alpha and beta cDNA libraries were sequenced on the Illumina HiSeq platform with custom primers. The authors processed their data as follows. MiGEC was used to process raw reads and extract unique molecular identifiers, and MiXCR was used to find CDR3 positions. Recombination models were inferred per individual with the repgenHMM and IGoR tools using an EM algorithm. Shared clonotypes were analyzed with the tcR package in R, and sharing was normalized by the product of cloneset sizes. Out-of-frame nonproductive sequences were analyzed to study raw recombination free of thymic and clonal selection effects. TCRdb cleaned the public reads at Q25 with fastp, built clones with MiXCR and kept in-frame beta chains. Duplicate CDR3 protein sequences are folded into a single record with the most common DNA and genes. The V and J calls come from TCRdb's annotation, not from the publication. The sample table records under 300,000 distinct CDR3 sequences; roughly 7.1% of these occur just once. The ten largest clones capture roughly 15% of the sample.

This sample stems from a study of identical twins (dated by TCRdb to about 2016). For the study in its entirety: The study deep-sequenced TCR alpha and beta repertoires from monozygotic twins, unrelated adults of various ages and cord blood to test whether fetal clonotypes persist. To rule out contamination, the twin experiments were replicated at different times with different library preparation protocols.

CDR3 length: 15 amino acids, cysteine to phenylalanine. The CDR3 DNA has 45 bases and is translated from base 1. Sequences DFQATT (CDR1) and SNEGSKA (CDR2) are obtained from the germline V gene (reference sequence). V and J are trimmed by 0 bases and 7 bases, and the gene matches miss 5 bases of the junction. The full study reports these points: Out-of-frame TCR alpha sequences shared between twins showed an excess of low generation-probability sequences compared with coincidental sharing between unrelated individuals. Abundant cord blood beta clonotypes had fewer insertions, young adult naive repertoires showed a similar but weaker trend, and memory repertoires showed no such trend. Because the same donors could not be followed over many years, the conclusions depended on cross-sectional statistical analysis. Zero-insertion analyses could be partly confounded by invariant T cells such as MAIT and iNKT, though diverse VJ usage argued against such confounding for most clonotypes. In beta out-of-frame sequences, excess twin sharing was weaker, because having fewer shared sequences lowered the signal-to-noise ratio. Out-of-frame TCR alpha sharing in monozygotic twins was systematically underestimated by recombination models, whereas sharing between unrelated individuals was in agreement with the recombination models.

Every donor was a healthy Caucasian. The twin cohort consisted of three pairs of female monozygotic twins, all aged about 18 to 29 years. Positive isolation kits from Invitrogen were used to isolate CD4+ and CD8+ T cell populations. Separately, the same data were catalogued under a study of T cells expressing NK-cell markers. The second study, in turn, reports: Roughly 8 donors provided sorted CD3+CD56+NKG2C+, CD3+CD56+NKG2C- and CD3+CD56-NKG2C+ T-cell subsets, whose TCR beta-chain repertoires were profiled. Among the eight sequenced donors, seven were HCMV-seropositive and one was HCMV-seronegative. In several experiments an anti-gammadeltaTCR antibody was added to restrict sorting to alphabetaTCR-expressing T cells. For roughly 6 donors, the dominant CD3+CD56+NKG2C+ clonotypes were among the top 10 CD8+ clonotypes and accounted for about 1.0-8% of CD8+ T cells. Those dominant clonotypes were again the most abundant among CD3+CD56-NKG2C+ cells in a handful of donors, at about 28.3-60.1%. Whether the expanded NKG2C-expressing T cell clones were specific for HCMV antigens was left unclear. All eight donors whose samples were sequenced were randomly selected healthy volunteers, three of them men and five women. HCMV-specific IgG was detected in serum with a commercial ELISA kit to determine HCMV serostatus. MIGEC handled demultiplexing of the reads and grouping by UMI, while MiTCR was used to assemble and quantify clonotypes. To exclude erroneous sequences, only TCR cDNA sequences supported by at least two reads were retained. The tcR package was used for downstream repertoire analysis, and clonotypes were matched between fractions using CDR3 nucleotide sequence together with V segment. VDJmatch was used to annotate antigen specificity against VDJdb, with one amino acid substitution in CDR3 permitted.

The source of this sequence is a young woman in good health. The sequencing input was CD8+ T cells sorted from blood. The rearrangement combines TRBV20-1 with TRBJ2-7, with 14 bases aligning to TRBD2. The CDR3 reads as follows: CSARDPTSGRGEQYF. The bases are TGCAGTGCTAGAGATCCGACTAGCGGGAGGGGGGAGCAGTACTTC.